The 30 T cell receptor beta chains below all came from one sample that was sequenced in a study of blood T cell repertoires in COVID-19. Using immunoSEQ multiplex PCR, the repertoire was profiled, and TCRdb retains in-frame clones only, with some absent. The profile covers 250,000 to 300,000 clones, with 85% to 90% appearing a single time and 2% to 2.5% taken by the ten largest. Sequenced material: peripheral blood. Receptor source: an older woman with COVID-19, enrolled during active disease.

The chain combines TRBV6-5 with TRBJ1-1, with 7 bases matching TRBD1. Looked up from germline, CDR1 is MNHEY and CDR2 is SVGAGI. The junction had 2 bases not matched to a gene; V was cut back by 5 bases and J by 5 bases. The CDR3 loop spans 12 amino acids. The CDR3: CASSLTGTEAFF. DNA for the CDR3: TGTGCCAGCAGTCTGACAGGGACTGAAGCTTTCTTT.

The V gene is TRBV12-5, the J gene TRBJ2-2, with 14 bases aligning to TRBD2. V lost 6 bases, J lost 5 bases, and 14 bases stayed unmatched. Germline values: CDR1 LGHNT, CDR2 FRNRAP. This CDR3 region has 19 residues. This chain's CDR3 is CASGLGRGLAGGQTGELFF. The CDR3 DNA sequence: TGTGCTAGTGGCCTGGGTCGAGGACTAGCGGGGGGTCAGACCGGGGAGCTGTTTTTT. Complete variable domain (other parts from reference TRBV12-5 and TRBJ2-2): DARVTQTPRHKVTEMGQEVTMRCQPILGHNTVFWYRQTMMQGLELLAYFRNRAPLDDSGMPKDRFSAEMPDATLATLKIQPSEPRDSAVYFCASGLGRGLAGGQTGELFFGEGSRLTVL.

This clone was seen only a few times. The chain links TRBV19 to TRBJ1-3, with D perhaps TRBD1 (6 bases). Trimming removed 5 bases from V and 0 bases from J, with 8 bases in between. CDR3 length equals 14 residues. Germline values: CDR1 LNHDA, CDR2 SQIVND (reference sequence). The CDR3 loop is CASSGGHSGNTIYF. Written as DNA, the CDR3 is TGTGCCAGTAGTGGGGGACACTCTGGAAACACCATATATTTT.

The chain is built from TRBV15 and TRBJ1-5, with D tentatively TRBD1 (6 bases). There are 15 residues in the CDR3. Trimming pared 1 base from V and 9 bases from J, leaving 16 bases between. Looked up from germline, CDR1 is LNHNV and CDR2 is YYDKDF (reference sequence). CDR3 nucleotides: TGTGCCACCAGCAGAGGTGGGGACACCGGGCGGCCCCAGCATTTT. Residues: CATSRGGDTGRPQHF.

This chain links TRBV29-1 with TRBJ1-3; D gene uncertain. V lost 4 bases and J lost 0, with 10 bases in between. Germline CDR1 and CDR2: SQVTM and ANQGSEA. The CDR3 spans 14 residues. This chain's CDR3 is CSVGGDLSGNTIYF. DNA of the CDR3: TGCAGCGTTGGCGGAGACCTCTCTGGAAACACCATATATTTT.

The genes are TRBV19 and TRBJ1-2; D is uncertain. V shed 7 bases and J shed 0 bases, with 9 bases lying between them. The CDR3 covers 13 residues. The germline gives CDR1 LNHDA, CDR2 SQIVND (reference sequence). CDR3 amino acids: CASIGLANYGYTF. The CDR3 nucleotides read TGTGCCAGTATCGGACTAGCTAACTATGGCTACACCTTC.

This rearrangement joins TRBV5-4 to TRBJ1-1; TRBD1 agrees at 10 bases. Germline V gene data show CDR1 as SGHNT and CDR2 as YYREEE (reference sequence). The CDR3 is 14 residues long. Trimming at V came to 4 bases and at J to 4 bases, leaving 4 bases not matched to a gene. CDR3 nucleotide sequence: TGTGCCAGCAGCAGAAGGGACAGGGGCACTGAAGCTTTCTTT. It is translated as CASSRRDRGTEAFF.

V is TRBV3-1 (or the pseudogene TRBV3-2) and J is TRBJ2-4, with 11 bases fitting TRBD1. The V gene end was trimmed by 4 bases and the J gene end by 6 bases; junction bases not matched to a gene: 8. The CDR3 sequence is 16 residues long. Germline CDR1 LGHDT, CDR2 YNNKEL (reference sequence). CDR3 sequence reads: CASSLRTGGAGNIQYF. Here the CDR3 DNA reads TGTGCCAGCAGCCTCCGGACAGGGGGCGCGGGAAACATTCAGTACTTC.

This chain joins TRBV7-3 and TRBJ1-2; 7 bases align to TRBD1. Germline CDR1 is SGHTA and CDR2 is FQGTGA. V was clipped by 6 bases and J by 7 bases; unmatched bases: 11. There are 14 residues in the CDR3. The CDR3 loop is CASSPGTARSGYTF. The CDR3 DNA follows: TGTGCCAGCAGTCCCGGGACAGCTAGATCTGGCTACACCTTC.

The chain carries TRBV18 and TRBJ1-2; D might be TRBD1 (6 bases). Trimming took off 2 bases at V and 6 bases at J, with 13 bases between the two ends. CDR3 length: 14 amino acids. Looked up from germline, CDR1 is KGHSH and CDR2 is LQKENI. The CDR3 region is CASSPVGGIDGYTF. As DNA, the CDR3 is TGTGCCAGCTCACCAGTAGGGGGTATAGATGGCTACACCTTC.

The V gene is TRBV12-3 or TRBV12-4, the J gene TRBJ2-2; no firm D call. The V end was cut by 1 base, the J end by 6 bases, with 6 bases between. The CDR3 contains 13 residues. The CDR3 DNA reads TGTGCCAGCAGTTTAGGTCCGGCCGGGGAGCTGTTTTTT. This sequence encodes CASSLGPAGELFF.

The genes are TRBV19 and TRBJ1-4, with 8 bases aligning to TRBD1. CDR3 length equals 14 residues. V shed 8 bases and J 6 bases; nucleotides not matched to a gene: 8. Germline CDR1 is LNHDA and CDR2 is SQIVND (reference sequence). DNA for the CDR3: TGTGCCAGTGAATCGCGGACAGGGTATGAAAAACTGTTTTTT. Encoded protein: CASESRTGYEKLFF.

The chain carries TRBV4-3 and TRBJ2-7; TRBD2 matches at 7 bases. The CDR3 is made up of 15 amino acids. Germline CDR1 reads LGHNA; CDR2 reads YSLEER. V lost 1 base to trimming and J lost 6 bases; unmatched junction nucleotides: 9. Here the CDR3 DNA reads TGCGCCAGCAGCCAAGGAATTACTAGCGTTGTCGAGCAGTACTTC. This sequence encodes CASSQGITSVVEQYF.

CDR3 DNA: TGTGCCAGCACCAAGGGGGGGGTATCTGGAAACACCATATATTTT. The encoded protein is CASTKGGVSGNTIYF. J is TRBJ1-3 and V is TRBV2; D perhaps matches TRBD1 (6 bases). V was pared by 7 bases and J by 1 base, with 14 bases between. CDR1 and CDR2 from the germline V gene are SNHLY and FYNNEI. CDR3 size: 15 residues.

This clone was observed once. V gene TRBV5-1 combines with J gene TRBJ1-2; no firm D call. The CDR3 contains 13 residues. Looked up from germline, CDR1 is SGHRS and CDR2 is YFSETQ. Between the trimmed V and J ends, which lost 3 bases and 7 bases, there was a span of 13 bases. The CDR3 DNA reads as TGCGCCAGCAGCTGGAGGGCTCTCGGTGGCTACACCTTC. Protein sequence: CASSWRALGGYTF.

The chain couples TRBV30 to TRBJ1-3; no definite D call. CDR1 GTSNPN and CDR2 SVGIG come from the germline V gene (reference sequence). This CDR3 is built from 11 residues. V lost 0 bases and J lost 7, with 4 bases in between. CDR3 loop: CAWSVANTIYF. CDR3 nucleotides: TGTGCCTGGAGTGTGGCCAACACCATATATTTT.

The chain recombines TRBV14 with TRBJ1-3, with TRBD1 matching 8 bases. The germline V gene has CDR1 SGHDN and CDR2 FVKESK. Trimming at V came to 4 bases and at J to 5 bases, leaving 7 bases not matched to a gene. The CDR3 loop spans 15 amino acids. DNA for the CDR3: TGTGCCAGCAGCCTTGGGACAGGAGTAAGAAACACCATATATTTT. Its protein product is CASSLGTGVRNTIYF.

This rearrangement joins TRBV6-4 to TRBJ1-3; the D is unclear. In germline, CDR1 is MRHNA, CDR2 SNTAGT. Between the trimmed V and J ends, which lost 6 bases and 0 bases, there was a span of 9 bases. The CDR3 has 14 amino acids. CDR3 protein: CASSEQNSGNTIYF. The CDR3 bases are TGTGCCAGCAGCGAACAGAACTCTGGAAACACCATATATTTT.

The chain recombines TRBV12-3 or TRBV12-4 with TRBJ1-3; maybe TRBD1 (5 bases). Trimming stripped 9 bases from V and 4 bases from J, with 13 bases between. This CDR3 has 13 amino acids. The CDR3 DNA follows: TGTGCCAGTACCAGGGCGGGAGGAAACACCATATATTTT. Protein sequence: CASTRAGGNTIYF.

The table lists this clone with a count of one. The rearrangement joins TRBV11-3 to TRBJ1-1, with D possibly TRBD1 on 6 matching bases. V lost 0 bases and J lost 8, with 7 bases in between. The CDR3 totals 12 residues. CDR1 SGHNT and CDR2 YENEEA come from the germline V gene. CDR3 DNA: TGTGCCAGCAGCTTAGAAACAGGGGAAGCTTTCTTT. It encodes CASSLETGEAFF.

The CDR3 coding sequence is TGTGCCAGCAGTGAGGGGCTAGCGGGGACCCAAAACACCGGGGAGCTGTTTTTT. Translated: CASSEGLAGTQNTGELFF. The chain uses TRBV2 and TRBJ2-2, with TRBD2 matching 9 bases. Germline loops: CDR1 SNHLY, CDR2 FYNNEI. This CDR3 spans 18 amino acids. V lost 3 bases to trimming and J lost 2 bases; unmatched junction nucleotides: 10. The complete variable domain, with remaining parts taken from reference TRBV2 and TRBJ2-2, reads EPEVTQTPSHQVTQMGQEVILRCVPISNHLYFYWYRQILGQKVEFLVSFYNNEISEKSEIFDDQFSVERPDGSNFTLKIRSTKLEDSAMYFCASSEGLAGTQNTGELFFGEGSRLTVL.

There are a few counts of this clone. The chain links TRBV5-4 to TRBJ2-4; a possible D gene is TRBD2 (7 bases). This CDR3 contains 18 residues. Germline V gene data show CDR1 as SGHNT and CDR2 as YYREEE (reference sequence). The V gene lost 0 bases and the J gene lost 0 bases, with 16 bases spanning the gap. CDR3 DNA: TGTGCCAGCAGCTTGGAAGGGGGGGGAGGTCCAGCCAAAAACATTCAGTACTTC. It translates to CASSLEGGGGPAKNIQYF.

J is TRBJ2-1 and V is TRBV5-5; the match to TRBD2 covers 12 bases. The CDR3 extends over 15 amino acids. The V gene end was trimmed by 3 bases and the J gene end by 8 bases; junction bases not matched to a gene: 6. Germline V CDR1 and CDR2: SGHKS, YYEKEE (reference sequence). The CDR3 loop is CASSSRLAGVDEQFF. The DNA of the CDR3 is TGTGCCAGCAGCTCAAGACTAGCGGGGGTGGATGAGCAGTTCTTC.

This clone was found a few times. The chain uses TRBV18 and TRBJ1-6, with 8 bases that match TRBD1. The ends lost 4 bases at V and 10 bases at J; junction bases unmatched: 6. This CDR3 contains 14 residues. Germline V gene data show CDR1 as KGHSH and CDR2 as LQKENI. In DNA form, the CDR3 reads TGTGCCAGCTCACGGGGACAGGTGGAATCACCCCTCCACTTT. The encoded protein is CASSRGQVESPLHF.

The V and J genes are TRBV4-1 and TRBJ1-5; D ambiguous. Germline V gene sequence: CDR1 MGHRA, CDR2 YSYEKL. This CDR3 spans 16 amino acids. V lost 3 bases and J 1 base, leaving 13 bases between the germline ends. CDR3 residues: CASSHPRLDSNQPQHF. For the CDR3, the DNA is TGCGCCAGCAGCCACCCAAGACTCGACAGCAATCAGCCCCAGCATTTT.

V gene TRBV4-2 combines with J gene TRBJ2-2, with D maybe TRBD2 (5 bases). The CDR3 is made up of 16 amino acids. Trimming stripped 3 bases from V and 8 bases from J, with 19 bases between. Germline CDR1 and CDR2: LGHNA and YNFKEQ. The CDR3 here is CASSHPGRSGGGELFF. The CDR3 DNA follows: TGTGCCAGCAGCCACCCCGGGCGGAGTGGCGGGGGGGAGCTGTTTTTT.

The V call is TRBV5-1, the J call TRBJ1-4, with D perhaps matching TRBD1 (6 bases). Germline CDR1 reads SGHRS; CDR2 reads YFSETQ. Trimming pared 4 bases from V and 8 bases from J, leaving 15 bases between. The CDR3 sequence is 14 residues long. CDR3 coding DNA: TGCGCCAGCAGCCTCGGGACAAGTTTAGAAAAACTGTTTTTT. Protein: CASSLGTSLEKLFF. The full variable domain, rest sourced from reference TRBV5-1 and TRBJ1-4, is KAGVTQTPRYLIKTRGQQVTLSCSPISGHRSVSWYQQTPGQGLQFLFEYFSETQRNKGNFPGRFSGRQFSNSRSEMNVSTLELGDSALYLCASSLGTSLEKLFFGSGTQLSVL.

The chain recombines TRBV19 with TRBJ1-6; perhaps TRBD1 as D (6 bases). V was cut by 5 bases and J by 3 bases, with 11 bases left in between. This CDR3 comprises 15 residues. Germline CDR1 LNHDA, CDR2 SQIVND (reference sequence). The CDR3 region has the DNA TGTGCCAGTAGTGCCACAGGGAACTATAATTCACCCCTCCACTTT. Protein: CASSATGNYNSPLHF.

The chain is built from TRBV6-2 or TRBV6-3 and TRBJ2-7; D might be TRBD1 (6 bases). The CDR3 extends over 16 amino acids. V was shortened by 2 bases and J by 1 base, with 15 bases between the two germline ends. Germline CDR1 reads MNHEY; CDR2 reads SVGEGT. The CDR3 DNA follows: TGTGCCAGCAGTTACAACGGGCAGGGGAATTCCTACGAGCAGTACTTC. Protein: CASSYNGQGNSYEQYF.

This sequence joins TRBV3-1 (or the pseudogene TRBV3-2) and TRBJ1-2, with a weak D call TRBD1 (6 bases). CDR3 length: 14 residues. V lost 4 bases and J 6 bases, leaving 15 bases between the germline ends. CDR1 is LGHDT, CDR2 YNNKEL, per germline (reference sequence). CDR3 residues: CASSLKGGRDGYTF. In DNA, the CDR3 is TGTGCCAGCAGCCTCAAGGGGGGGCGAGATGGCTACACCTTC.